This TCR beta chain was sequenced in a study of blood T cell repertoires in COVID-19. Study background: Two consecutive negative NP/OP PCR tests, clearance, or resolved symptoms defined Cohort 3 recovery.

TCRdb keeps only in-frame clones here, not all; method: immunoSEQ multiplex PCR. The sample lists a few hundred thousand clones, 88% seen once, with 2% to 2.5% in the top ten. Self-reported history from a screening survey and questionnaire set each donor's cohort. Per germline, CDR1 SGHRS and CDR2 YFSETQ. V lost 4 bases to trimming and J lost 7 bases; unmatched junction nucleotides: 4. The CDR3 is 12 amino acids. The J gene is TRBJ1-2, the V gene TRBV5-1; 7 positions match TRBD1. This receptor was taken from a woman in her fifties or sixties in a cohort exposed to, infected with or recovered from COVID-19 (not recorded which). Sequencing input: PBMCs or T cells enriched from blood (not recorded which). The CDR3, as DNA: TGCGCCAGCAGCCCGCCAGGGGGTGGCTACACCTTC. Its translation: CASSPPGGGYTF.